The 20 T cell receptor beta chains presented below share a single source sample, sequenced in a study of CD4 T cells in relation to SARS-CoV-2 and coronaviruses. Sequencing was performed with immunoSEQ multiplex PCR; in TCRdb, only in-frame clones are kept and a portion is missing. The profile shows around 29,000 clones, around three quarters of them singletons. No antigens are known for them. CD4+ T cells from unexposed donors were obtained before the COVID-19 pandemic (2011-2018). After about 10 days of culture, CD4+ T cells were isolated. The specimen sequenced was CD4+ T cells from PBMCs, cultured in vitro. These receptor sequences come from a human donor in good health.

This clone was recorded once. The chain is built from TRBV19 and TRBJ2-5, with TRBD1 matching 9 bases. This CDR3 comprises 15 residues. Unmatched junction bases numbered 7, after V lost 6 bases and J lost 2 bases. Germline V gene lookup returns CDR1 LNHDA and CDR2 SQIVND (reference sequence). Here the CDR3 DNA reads TGTGCCAGTAGCGGGACAGGGACCGAACAAGAGACCCAGTACTTC. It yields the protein CASSGTGTEQETQYF.

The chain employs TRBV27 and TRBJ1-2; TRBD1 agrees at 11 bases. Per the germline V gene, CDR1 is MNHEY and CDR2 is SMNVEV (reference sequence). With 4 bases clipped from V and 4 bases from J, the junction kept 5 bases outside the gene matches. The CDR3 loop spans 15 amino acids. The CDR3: CASSWGQGGAYGYTF. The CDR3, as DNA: TGTGCCAGCAGTTGGGGACAGGGGGGCGCCTATGGCTACACCTTC.

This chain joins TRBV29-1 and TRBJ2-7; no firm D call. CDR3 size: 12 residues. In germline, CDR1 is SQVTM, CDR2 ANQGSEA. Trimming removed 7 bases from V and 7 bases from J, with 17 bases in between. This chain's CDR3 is CSAGRNSWEQYF. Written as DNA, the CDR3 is TGCAGCGCCGGACGGAACAGTTGGGAGCAGTACTTC.

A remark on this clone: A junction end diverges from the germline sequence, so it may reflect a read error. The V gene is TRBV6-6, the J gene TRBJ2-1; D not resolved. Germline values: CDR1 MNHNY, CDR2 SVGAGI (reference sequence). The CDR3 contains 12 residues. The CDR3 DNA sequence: TGTGCCAGCAGCTACTTGAGTGGTGAGCAGTTCTTC. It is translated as CASSYLSGEQFF.

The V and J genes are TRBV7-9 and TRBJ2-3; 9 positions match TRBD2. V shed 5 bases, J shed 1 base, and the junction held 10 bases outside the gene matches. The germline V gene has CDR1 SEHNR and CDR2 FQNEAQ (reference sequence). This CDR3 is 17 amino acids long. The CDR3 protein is CASSITPQREGTDTQYF. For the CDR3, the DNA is TGTGCCAGCAGCATAACCCCCCAGCGGGAGGGCACAGATACGCAGTATTTT.

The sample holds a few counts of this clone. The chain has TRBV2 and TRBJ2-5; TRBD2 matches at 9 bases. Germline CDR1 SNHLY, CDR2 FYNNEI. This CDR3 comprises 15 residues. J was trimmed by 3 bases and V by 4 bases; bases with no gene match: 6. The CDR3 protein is CASSVLGLAEETQYF. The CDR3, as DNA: TGTGCCAGCAGTGTCTTGGGACTAGCCGAAGAGACCCAGTACTTC.

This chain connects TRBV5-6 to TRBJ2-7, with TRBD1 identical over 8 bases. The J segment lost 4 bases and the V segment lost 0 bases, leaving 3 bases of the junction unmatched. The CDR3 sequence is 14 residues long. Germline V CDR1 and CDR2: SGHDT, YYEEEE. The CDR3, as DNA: TGTGCCAGCAGCTTGGGACAGGGGTTTTACGAGCAGTACTTC. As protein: CASSLGQGFYEQYF. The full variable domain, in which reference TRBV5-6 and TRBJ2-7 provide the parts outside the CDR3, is DAGVTQSPTHLIKTRGQQVTLRCSPKSGHDTVSWYQQALGQGPQFIFQYYEEEERQRGNFPDRFSGHQFPNYSSELNVNALLLGDSALYLCASSLGQGFYEQYFGPGTRLTVT.

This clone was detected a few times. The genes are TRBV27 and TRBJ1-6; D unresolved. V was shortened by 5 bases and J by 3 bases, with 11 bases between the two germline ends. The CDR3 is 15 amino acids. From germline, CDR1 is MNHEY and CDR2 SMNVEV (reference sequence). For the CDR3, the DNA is TGTGCCAGCAGTATCCAGGCGTTCTATAATTCACCCCTCCACTTT. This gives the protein CASSIQAFYNSPLHF.

The chain's CDR3 is CASSLDPAPGELFF. CDR3 bases: TGTGCCAGCAGCTTAGACCCTGCACCCGGGGAGCTGTTTTTT. This chain uses TRBV13 with TRBJ2-2; no firm D call. The CDR3 spans 14 residues. Trimming removed 1 base at V and 6 bases at J, with 9 bases between. Germline V gene lookup returns CDR1 PRHDT and CDR2 FYEKMQ (reference sequence).

CDR3 sequence (DNA): TGCAGCGTTGTTCAGGGGGCAGGAGGCGACGAGCAGTACTTC. Amino acid sequence: CSVVQGAGGDEQYF. The chain uses TRBV29-1 and TRBJ2-7; the match to TRBD1 covers 8 bases. Losses at the gene ends were 4 bases for V and 5 bases for J; bases not matched to a gene: 10. Per the germline V gene, CDR1 is SQVTM and CDR2 is ANQGSEA. This CDR3 comprises 14 residues.

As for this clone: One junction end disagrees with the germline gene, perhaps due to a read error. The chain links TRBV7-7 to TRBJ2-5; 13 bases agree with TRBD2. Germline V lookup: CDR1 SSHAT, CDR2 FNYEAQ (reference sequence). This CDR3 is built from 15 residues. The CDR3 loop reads CASSRGTSGKETQYF. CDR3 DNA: TGTGCTAGCAGCCGAGGGACTAGCGGGAAAGAGACCCAGTACTTC.

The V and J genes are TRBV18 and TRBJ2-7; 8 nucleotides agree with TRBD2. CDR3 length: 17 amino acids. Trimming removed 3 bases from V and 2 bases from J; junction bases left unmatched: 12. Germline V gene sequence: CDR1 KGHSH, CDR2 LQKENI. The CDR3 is CASSPQGGGGRTYEQYF. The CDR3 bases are TGTGCCAGCTCACCCCAAGGTGGCGGGGGGCGGACCTACGAGCAGTACTTC. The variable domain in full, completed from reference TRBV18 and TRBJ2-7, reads NAGVMQNPRHLVRRRGQEARLRCSPMKGHSHVYWYRQLPEEGLKFMVYLQKENIIDESGMPKERFSAEFPKEGPSILRIQQVVRGDSAAYFCASSPQGGGGRTYEQYFGPGTRLTVT.

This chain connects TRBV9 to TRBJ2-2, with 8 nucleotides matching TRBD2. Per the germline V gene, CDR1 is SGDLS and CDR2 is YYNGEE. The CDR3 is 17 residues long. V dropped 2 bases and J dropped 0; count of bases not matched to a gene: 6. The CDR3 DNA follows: TGTGCCAGCAGCGTTTCAGCGGGGGCAACGAACACCGGGGAGCTGTTTTTT. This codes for CASSVSAGATNTGELFF.

The CDR3 nucleotides read TGTGCCAGCAGCCAAGGGCAGTTCTACACTGAAGCTTTCTTT. Protein product: CASSQGQFYTEAFF. V and J are TRBV3-1 (or the pseudogene TRBV3-2) and TRBJ1-1, with no clear D. Germline assignment: CDR1 LGHDT and CDR2 YNNKEL (reference sequence). Trimming cost V 1 base and J 3 bases, with 9 bases left between them. This CDR3 is built from 14 residues.

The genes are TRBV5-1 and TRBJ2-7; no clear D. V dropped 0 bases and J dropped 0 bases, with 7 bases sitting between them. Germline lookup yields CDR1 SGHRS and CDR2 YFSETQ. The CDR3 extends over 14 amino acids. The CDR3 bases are TGCGCCAGCAGCTTGGACACGGCCTCCTACGAGCAGTACTTC. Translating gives CASSLDTASYEQYF.

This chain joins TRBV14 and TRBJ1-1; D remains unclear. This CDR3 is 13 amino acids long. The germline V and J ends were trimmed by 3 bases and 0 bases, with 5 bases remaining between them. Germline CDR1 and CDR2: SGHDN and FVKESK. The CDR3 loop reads CASSQGMNTEAFF. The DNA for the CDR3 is TGTGCCAGCAGCCAGGGAATGAACACTGAAGCTTTCTTT.

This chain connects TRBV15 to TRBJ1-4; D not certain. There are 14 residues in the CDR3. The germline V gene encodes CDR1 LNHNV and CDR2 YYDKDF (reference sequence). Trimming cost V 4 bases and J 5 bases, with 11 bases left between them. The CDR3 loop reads CATSMGSLNEKLFF. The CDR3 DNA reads TGTGCCACCAGCATGGGAAGTTTGAATGAAAAACTGTTTTTT.

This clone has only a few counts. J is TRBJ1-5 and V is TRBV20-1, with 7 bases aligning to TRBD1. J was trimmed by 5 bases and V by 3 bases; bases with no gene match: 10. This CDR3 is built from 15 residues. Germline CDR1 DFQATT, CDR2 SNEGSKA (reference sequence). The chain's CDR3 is CSASLTGTVDQPQHF. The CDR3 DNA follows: TGCAGTGCTAGTTTAACCGGGACAGTTGATCAGCCCCAGCATTTT.

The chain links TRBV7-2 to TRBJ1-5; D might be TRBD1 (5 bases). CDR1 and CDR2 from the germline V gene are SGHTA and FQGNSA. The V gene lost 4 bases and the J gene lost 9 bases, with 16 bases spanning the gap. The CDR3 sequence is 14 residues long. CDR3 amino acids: CASSSDVRAPPQHF. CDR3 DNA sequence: TGTGCCAGCAGCTCCGACGTCAGGGCACCGCCCCAGCATTTT.

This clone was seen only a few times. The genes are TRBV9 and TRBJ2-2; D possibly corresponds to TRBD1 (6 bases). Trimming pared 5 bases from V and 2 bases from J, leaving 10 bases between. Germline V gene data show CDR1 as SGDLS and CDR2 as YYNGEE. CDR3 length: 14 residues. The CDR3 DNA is TGTGCCAGCAGGGACAGCTACAACACCGGGGAGCTGTTTTTT. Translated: CASRDSYNTGELFF. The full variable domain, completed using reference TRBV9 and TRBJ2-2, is DSGVTQTPKHLITATGQRVTLRCSPRSGDLSVYWYQQSLDQGLQFLIQYYNGEERAKGNILERFSAQQFPDLHSELNLSSLELGDSALYFCASRDSYNTGELFFGEGSRLTVL.